Listed here are 16 T cell receptor beta chains from one sample, sequenced in a study of OX40 agonist ivuxolimab in advanced cancers. Assay: immunoSEQ multiplex PCR; the TCRdb copy retains only in-frame clones and omits some. The table lists tens of thousands of clones, roughly 91% of them singletons, with about 2.4% in the top ten. This specimen was CD4+ or CD8+ T cells sorted from blood, taken in a trial of the OX40 agonist ivuxolimab. Receptors were obtained from an adult with an advanced solid tumor such as melanoma, head and neck, liver or kidney cancer.

The rearrangement links TRBV10-3 to TRBJ2-7, with 10 bases lining up with TRBD2. Germline V lookup: CDR1 ENHRY, CDR2 SYGVKD. The CDR3 has 16 residues. V trimming: 3 bases; J trimming: 0 bases; junction bases outside the gene matches: 5. The DNA of the CDR3 is TGTGCCATCAGTGATTGGGCTAGCGGGAGCTCCTACGAGCAGTACTTC. Its translation is CAISDWASGSSYEQYF.

This chain links TRBV30 with TRBJ2-7, with 7 nucleotides matching TRBD2. V was clipped by 0 bases and J by 2 bases; unmatched bases: 4. Germline CDR1 and CDR2: GTSNPN and SVGIG (reference sequence). The CDR3 has 14 residues. The CDR3 spells CAWSVTGRPYEQYF. Written as DNA, the CDR3 is TGTGCCTGGAGTGTAACCGGGAGGCCCTACGAGCAGTACTTC.

The sample holds one count of this clone. The rearrangement joins TRBV15 to TRBJ1-5; maybe TRBD1 (5 bases). Per the germline V gene, CDR1 is LNHNV and CDR2 is YYDKDF (reference sequence). Trimming took off 0 bases at V and 0 bases at J, with 18 bases between the two ends. The CDR3 runs 19 residues. The CDR3 coding sequence is TGTGCCACCAGCAGAGATATAACATATTGGGGGTATAGCAATCAGCCCCAGCATTTT. Translation gives CATSRDITYWGYSNQPQHF.

The V call is TRBV4-1, the J call TRBJ2-2; 10 bases are shared with TRBD1. Trimming cost V 5 bases and J 4 bases; bases outside gene matches: 7. CDR3 length: 16 amino acids. Germline V lookup: CDR1 MGHRA, CDR2 YSYEKL. The CDR3 loop is CASSVSGTGVTGELFF. As DNA, the CDR3 is TGCGCCAGCAGCGTTTCCGGGACAGGGGTCACCGGGGAGCTGTTTTTT.

This clone was observed a single time. This sequence joins TRBV12-1 and TRBJ2-4; TRBD1, the table's D call, lacks a check against the DNA. TRBV12-1 constitutes a pseudogene. CDR3 size: 20 residues. The CDR3 coding sequence is TGTGCCAGCAGCCCGTCGGCCCAACAGTATCCCCCACTCCAACCAAACATTCAGTACTTC. Protein: CASSPSAQQYPPLQPNIQYF.

The chain uses TRBV7-2 and TRBJ2-1; D unresolved. V was clipped by 3 bases and J by 6 bases, with 9 bases between them. This CDR3 has 13 residues. The germline V gene encodes CDR1 SGHTA and CDR2 FQGNSA. The CDR3 DNA reads as TGTGCCAGCAGCTTTTCCGCCAGCAATGAGCAGTTCTTC. Translated: CASSFSASNEQFF.

J is TRBJ2-7 and V is TRBV6-5, with D hard to call. This CDR3 is built from 12 residues. Germline V gene lookup returns CDR1 MNHEY and CDR2 SVGAGI. V was cut by 6 bases and J by 3 bases, with 9 bases left in between. The CDR3 reads CASSLEVYEQYF. CDR3 nucleotides: TGTGCCAGCAGCCTCGAGGTCTACGAGCAGTACTTC.

The chain couples TRBV7-2 to TRBJ2-1, with TRBD2 matching 9 bases. CDR1 and CDR2 (germline): SGHTA, FQGNSA. There are 15 residues in the CDR3. V trimming: 4 bases; J trimming: 5 bases; junction bases outside the gene matches: 6. As DNA, the CDR3 is TGTGCCAGCAGCTCTAGCGGGACCGGTAACAATGAGCAGTTCTTC. It is translated as CASSSSGTGNNEQFF.

The V and J genes are TRBV30 and TRBJ2-7; perhaps TRBD1 as D (6 bases). V gave up 4 bases and J gave up 3 bases, with 10 bases separating them. The length of the CDR3 is 12 residues. Germline V gene lookup returns CDR1 GTSNPN and CDR2 SVGIG (reference sequence). Written as DNA, the CDR3 is TGTGCCTGGAAGACAGGCGACTACGAGCAGTACTTC. Amino acids: CAWKTGDYEQYF.

This rearrangement joins TRBV5-1 to TRBJ1-4, with D perhaps matching TRBD1 (6 bases). The CDR3 is 14 residues long. The germline V and J ends were trimmed by 2 bases and 8 bases, with 13 bases remaining between them. Germline CDR1 reads SGHRS; CDR2 reads YFSETQ. CDR3 DNA sequence: TGCGCCAGCAGCTTAAATACAGGGAGGGAAAAACTGTTTTTT. Translated: CASSLNTGREKLFF.

This chain uses TRBV9 with TRBJ1-3, with 8 bases fitting TRBD1. Germline CDR1 is SGDLS and CDR2 is YYNGEE. V was clipped by 3 bases and J by 2 bases; unmatched bases: 7. The CDR3 is 16 residues long. CDR3 in amino acids: CASSDPTDRAGNTIYF. The DNA for the CDR3 is TGTGCCAGCAGCGACCCCACGGACAGGGCTGGAAACACCATATATTTT.

CDR3 DNA: TGTGCCAGCTCAAGTAGCGGGAGGCCGCCCTACGAGCAGTACTTC. Its protein product is CASSSSGRPPYEQYF. This chain uses TRBV18 with TRBJ2-7; 10 nucleotides agree with TRBD2. The germline CDR1 and CDR2 sequences are KGHSH and LQKENI. The CDR3 covers 15 residues. V dropped 5 bases and J dropped 2; count of bases not matched to a gene: 6.

The chain couples TRBV30 to TRBJ2-7, with D possibly matching TRBD2 (5 bases). The CDR3 extends over 14 amino acids. V was cut by 0 bases and J by 0 bases, with 9 bases left in between. Per germline, CDR1 GTSNPN and CDR2 SVGIG (reference sequence). The CDR3 loop is CAWSVQAASYEQYF. For the CDR3, the DNA is TGTGCCTGGAGTGTACAAGCGGCCTCCTACGAGCAGTACTTC.

The chain employs TRBV30 and TRBJ1-2; D not certain. V gave up 5 bases and J gave up 2 bases, with 9 bases separating them. This CDR3 has 12 amino acids. Germline V gene lookup returns CDR1 GTSNPN and CDR2 SVGIG (reference sequence). The CDR3 reads CAWVLGNYGYTF. In DNA form, the CDR3 reads TGTGCCTGGGTTCTTGGGAACTATGGCTACACCTTC. Full variable domain (outside the CDR3, taken from reference TRBV30 and TRBJ1-2): SQTIHQWPATLVQPVGSPLSLECTVEGTSNPNLYWYRQAAGRGLQLLFYSVGIGQISSEVPQNLSASRPQDRQFILSSKKLLLSDSGFYLCAWVLGNYGYTFGSGTRLTVV.

V gene TRBV5-1 combines with J gene TRBJ2-7; D remains ambiguous. Germline CDR1 reads SGHRS; CDR2 reads YFSETQ. The length of the CDR3 is 13 residues. Trimming left V 4 bases short and J 2 bases short, with 10 bases between. The CDR3 bases are TGCGCCAGCAGCAAGAACGAAGCCTACGAGCAGTACTTC. Translating it yields CASSKNEAYEQYF.

J is TRBJ2-3 and V is TRBV4-2, with D possibly matching TRBD1 (5 bases). Trimming took off 0 bases at V and 4 bases at J, with 11 bases between the two ends. The CDR3 runs to 15 residues. CDR1 is LGHNA and CDR2 is YNFKEQ in the germline V gene. The chain's CDR3 is CASSQDGAASDTQYF. The CDR3 region has the DNA TGTGCCAGCAGCCAAGATGGGGCAGCTTCAGATACGCAGTATTTT.